Below are 27 T cell receptor beta chains sequenced from a single sample in a study of CD8 T cells in Susac syndrome. Random-hexamer reverse transcription was applied to roughly 0.5 to 1 ug RNA. In TCRdb, the immunoSEQ multiplex PCR reads were re-called with MiXCR into one record per CDR3 protein. This table holds 100,000 to 150,000 distinct CDR3 sequences, about 95% found once. Sequencing used CD4+ T cells from PBMCs. The receptors come from a human donor in good health.

This chain joins TRBV29-1 and TRBJ2-3; D uncertain. Trimming left V 4 bases short and J 0 bases short, with 2 bases between. The CDR3 consists of 11 residues. The germline V gene encodes CDR1 SQVTM and CDR2 ANQGSEA. The CDR3 loop reads CSVGSTDTQYF. The CDR3 coding sequence is TGCAGCGTTGGGAGCACAGATACGCAGTATTTT.

J is TRBJ2-5 and V is TRBV5-4; TRBD1 matches at 7 bases. CDR3 size: 14 residues. V trimming: 2 bases; J trimming: 3 bases; junction bases outside the gene matches: 4. CDR1 is SGHNT and CDR2 is YYREEE in the germline V gene (reference sequence). The CDR3 coding sequence is TGTGCCAGCAGCTTTGGACAGGTTAAAGAGACCCAGTACTTC. Its protein is CASSFGQVKETQYF.

The chain couples TRBV7-2 to TRBJ2-1; TRBD2 aligns across 13 bases. This CDR3 contains 14 residues. Germline values: CDR1 SGHTA, CDR2 FQGNSA. V lost 6 bases, J lost 7 bases, and 3 bases stayed unmatched. In nucleotides, the CDR3 is TGTGCCAGCAGGGGGACTAGCGGGATGAATGAGCAGTTCTTC. It is translated as CASRGTSGMNEQFF.

J is TRBJ2-1 and V is TRBV6-6, with a possible D match to TRBD2 (6 bases). Germline CDR1 MNHNY, CDR2 SVGAGI (reference sequence). The germline V and J ends were trimmed by 5 bases and 6 bases, with 20 bases remaining between them. This CDR3 spans 16 amino acids. The CDR3 protein is CASSTPPGGISNEQFF. The CDR3 DNA reads as TGTGCCAGCAGTACCCCCCCGGGCGGGATCAGCAATGAGCAGTTCTTC.

The chain employs TRBV29-1 and TRBJ1-3; D gene ambiguous. This CDR3 is built from 15 residues. Trimming removed 6 bases from V and 0 bases from J, with 15 bases in between. Germline assignment: CDR1 SQVTM and CDR2 ANQGSEA. DNA of the CDR3: TGCAGCGTCGCCGGTTGGAGCGTCTCTGGAAACACCATATATTTT. It specifies CSVAGWSVSGNTIYF. The entire variable domain, with the rest obtained from reference TRBV29-1 and TRBJ1-3, is as follows: SAVISQKPSRDICQRGTSLTIQCQVDSQVTMMFWYRQQPGQSLTLIATANQGSEATYESGFVIDKFPISRPNLTFSTLTVSNMSPEDSSIYLCSVAGWSVSGNTIYFGEGSWLTVV.

This chain uses TRBV19 with TRBJ2-4, with a tentative D call TRBD2 (6 bases). The CDR3 length is 17 residues. Germline V gene lookup returns CDR1 LNHDA and CDR2 SQIVND (reference sequence). The germline V and J ends were trimmed by 6 bases and 8 bases, with 26 bases remaining between them. The CDR3 reads CASSLRRASETSDIQYF. CDR3 bases: TGTGCCAGTAGCCTTAGGAGGGCTAGCGAGACGTCTGACATTCAGTACTTC.

Turning to this clonotype: Its ends do not fully match the called genes, so a read error is possible. This chain connects TRBV6-1 to TRBJ1-5; D is ambiguous. Per the germline V gene, CDR1 is MNHNS and CDR2 is SASEGT. The CDR3 sequence is 13 residues long. CDR3: CASREGPNQPQHF. The CDR3 DNA reads TGTGCCAGCAGGGAAGGGCCTAATCAGCCCCAGCATTTT.

The CDR3 DNA is TGTGCCAGCAGTGGACAGGGGGCGAACACCGGGGAGCTGTTTTTT. It is translated as CASSGQGANTGELFF. V gene TRBV6-5 combines with J gene TRBJ2-2; TRBD1 matches 10 bases. The germline V gene encodes CDR1 MNHEY and CDR2 SVGAGI. The CDR3 runs to 15 residues. With V trimmed by 5 bases and J by 0 bases, 0 bases remained unmatched.

The chain is built from TRBV5-1 and TRBJ2-7; the match to TRBD2 covers 8 bases. V shed 0 bases and J 7 bases; nucleotides not matched to a gene: 12. The germline V gene encodes CDR1 SGHRS and CDR2 YFSETQ. CDR3 length: 16 amino acids. The CDR3 DNA reads as TGCGCCAGCAGCTTGGAGGGTAGCGGGACCTTTATGGAGCAGTACTTC. Protein product: CASSLEGSGTFMEQYF.

This chain links TRBV29-1 with TRBJ1-3, with 10 bases matching TRBD1. V was pared by 6 bases and J by 3 bases, with 11 bases of the junction left unmatched. The CDR3 is 16 residues long. Germline-derived CDR1 and CDR2 are SQVTM and ANQGSEA. DNA for the CDR3: TGCAGCGTCGGATCGCCGACAGGGGGCAGTGGAAACACCATATATTTT. Amino acid sequence: CSVGSPTGGSGNTIYF.

The V and J genes are TRBV5-1 and TRBJ2-5; either TRBD1 or TRBD2 may fit D (5 bases each). Trimming removed 4 bases at V and 2 bases at J, with 15 bases between. The CDR3 is 15 amino acids. Germline V gene lookup returns CDR1 SGHRS and CDR2 YFSETQ. The CDR3 region has the DNA TGCGCCAGCAGCACCCAGAGGGGCGGGCAAGAGACCCAGTACTTC. Its translation: CASSTQRGGQETQYF.

The chain employs TRBV2 and TRBJ1-5; no reliable D call. V was shortened by 5 bases and J by 9 bases, with 11 bases between the two germline ends. CDR3 length: 12 amino acids. Germline V CDR1 and CDR2: SNHLY, FYNNEI. The CDR3 DNA sequence: TGTGCCAGCAGTTTCCTTGCGGGGCCCCAGCATTTT. Residues: CASSFLAGPQHF.

The chain links TRBV2 to TRBJ2-7, with TRBD1 identical over 8 bases. Germline CDR1 and CDR2: SNHLY and FYNNEI. CDR3 length: 14 residues. V lost 7 bases and J lost 1; bases outside the gene matches: 6. For the CDR3, the DNA is TGTGCCAGCATCTTGGACAGGGTATCCTACGAGCAGTACTTC. Translation gives CASILDRVSYEQYF.

The chain couples TRBV29-1 to TRBJ2-7, with D tentatively TRBD2 (7 bases). The V end lost 6 bases, the J end lost 5 bases, and 11 bases lay between the germline ends. The CDR3 runs to 11 residues. Germline-derived CDR1 and CDR2 are SQVTM and ANQGSEA. CDR3 nucleotides: TGCAGCGTCGGGGGGCTCCACGAGCAGTACTTC. The encoded protein is CSVGGLHEQYF.

The chain joins TRBV27 to TRBJ2-6; D not resolved. V gave up 6 bases and J gave up 1 base, with 7 bases separating them. Germline values: CDR1 MNHEY, CDR2 SMNVEV (reference sequence). The CDR3 length is 14 residues. The CDR3 loop reads CASRANSGANVLTF. CDR3 nucleotide sequence: TGTGCCAGCAGAGCTAATTCTGGGGCCAACGTCCTGACTTTC.

The chain employs TRBV28 and TRBJ2-7, with D possibly matching TRBD1 (6 bases). CDR1 and CDR2 (germline): MDHEN, SYDVKM. V lost 6 bases and J 4 bases, leaving 19 bases between the germline ends. The CDR3 runs to 15 residues. The CDR3 reads CASSLSHRVKYEQYF. The CDR3 nucleotides read TGTGCCAGCAGCCTCAGTCACAGGGTAAAGTACGAGCAGTACTTC.

This clonotype occurred once. The chain couples TRBV3-1 to TRBJ2-2; D unclear. The germline V gene encodes CDR1 LGHDT and CDR2 YNNKEL (reference sequence). This CDR3 comprises 15 residues. V was cut by 4 bases and J by 1 base, with 10 bases left in between. As DNA, the CDR3 is TGTGCCAGCAGCCTGGGATCTCAGAACACCGGGGAGCTGTTTTTT. This sequence encodes CASSLGSQNTGELFF.

The rearrangement uses TRBV29-1 and TRBJ2-2, with D tentatively TRBD1 (6 bases). Germline-derived CDR1 and CDR2 are SQVTM and ANQGSEA. CDR3 size: 12 residues. Trimming stripped 5 bases from V and 7 bases from J, with 11 bases between. The CDR3 here is CSVRQGGGELFF. The CDR3 DNA sequence: TGCAGCGTTAGGCAAGGGGGCGGGGAGCTGTTTTTT.

J is TRBJ2-5 and V is TRBV6-5; D gene uncertain. V was cut by 2 bases and J by 5 bases, with 15 bases left in between. The germline CDR1 and CDR2 sequences are MNHEY and SVGAGI. This CDR3 has 15 amino acids. Written as DNA, the CDR3 is TGTGCCAGCAGTTACGGTTCTACCGGTGGGGAGACCCAGTACTTC. Protein product: CASSYGSTGGETQYF.

The chain links TRBV7-6 to TRBJ2-2; either TRBD1 or TRBD2 may fit D (5 bases each). The germline gives CDR1 SGHVS, CDR2 FNYEAQ. Trimming took off 3 bases at V and 0 bases at J, with 17 bases between the two ends. The CDR3 covers 18 residues. CDR3 protein: CASSLVIAMGANTGELFF. In nucleotides, the CDR3 is TGTGCCAGCAGCTTGGTGATAGCTATGGGGGCGAACACCGGGGAGCTGTTTTTT.

This clonotype was recorded only once. V usage is TRBV4-1 and J usage is TRBJ2-7, with 11 bases that match TRBD2. Germline assignment: CDR1 MGHRA and CDR2 YSYEKL. Losses at the gene ends were 4 bases for V and 4 bases for J; bases not matched to a gene: 15. This CDR3 contains 18 residues. CDR3 protein: CASSRLAGGLAEKYEQYF. The CDR3 DNA is TGCGCCAGCAGCCGACTCGCAGGGGGACTAGCGGAGAAATACGAGCAGTACTTC.

The V gene is TRBV29-1, the J gene TRBJ1-1; no clear D. V dropped 2 bases and J dropped 1 base, with 5 bases sitting between them. Germline assignment: CDR1 SQVTM and CDR2 ANQGSEA. The CDR3 is 12 residues long. Here the CDR3 DNA reads TGCAGCGTTGAAAACGGGAACACTGAAGCTTTCTTT. Translating gives CSVENGNTEAFF. The full variable domain, with the rest looked up from reference TRBV29-1 and TRBJ1-1, is SAVISQKPSRDICQRGTSLTIQCQVDSQVTMMFWYRQQPGQSLTLIATANQGSEATYESGFVIDKFPISRPNLTFSTLTVSNMSPEDSSIYLCSVENGNTEAFFGQGTRLTVV.

This chain joins TRBV24-1 and TRBJ2-1; tentative D call: TRBD1 (5 bases). This CDR3 has 14 amino acids. CDR1 is KGHDR, CDR2 SFDVKD, per germline. Trimming stripped 2 bases from V and 8 bases from J, with 12 bases between. This CDR3 is CATSDYPREHEQFF. CDR3 DNA sequence: TGTGCCACCAGTGATTACCCCAGGGAACATGAGCAGTTCTTC.

This chain links TRBV5-1 with TRBJ2-7; 8 bases are shared with TRBD1. The J segment lost 7 bases and the V segment lost 6 bases, leaving 9 bases of the junction unmatched. This CDR3 comprises 13 residues. Germline V gives CDR1 SGHRS, CDR2 YFSETQ. Here the CDR3 reads CASKGQGAGEQYF. CDR3 DNA sequence: TGCGCCAGCAAGGGGCAGGGGGCAGGAGAGCAGTACTTC. The full variable domain, with the rest looked up from reference TRBV5-1 and TRBJ2-7, is KAGVTQTPRYLIKTRGQQVTLSCSPISGHRSVSWYQQTPGQGLQFLFEYFSETQRNKGNFPGRFSGRQFSNSRSEMNVSTLELGDSALYLCASKGQGAGEQYFGPGTRLTVT.

The chain couples TRBV28 to TRBJ2-4, with D hard to call. The CDR3 is made up of 13 amino acids. Per the germline V gene, CDR1 is MDHEN and CDR2 is SYDVKM. V dropped 7 bases and J dropped 2 bases, with 9 bases sitting between them. The CDR3 nucleotides are TGTGCCAGCACGGGCAGTACCAAAAACATTCAGTACTTC. The encoded protein is CASTGSTKNIQYF.

This clonotype was counted a single time. This chain links TRBV28 with TRBJ2-7, with D perhaps TRBD1 (5 bases). Trimming shortened V by 6 bases and J by 5 bases, and 17 bases separated the two germline ends. Germline values: CDR1 MDHEN, CDR2 SYDVKM. The CDR3 consists of 14 residues. Written as DNA, the CDR3 is TGTGCCAGCAGACGTGAACAGGTTCGTCACGAGCAGTACTTC. Its protein product is CASRREQVRHEQYF.

DNA for the CDR3: TGTGCCAGCAGTTATGCGGGTTTTGGAGAGAACACTGAAGCTTTCTTT. Amino acids: CASSYAGFGENTEAFF. This rearrangement joins TRBV12-3 or TRBV12-4 to TRBJ1-1; D is unresolved. The germline V and J ends were trimmed by 4 bases and 1 base, with 16 bases remaining between them. This CDR3 has 16 amino acids.